The 9 T cell receptor beta chains given below trace back to one sample, sequenced in a study of breast tumors, draining lymph nodes, adjacent tissues (dated by TCRdb to about 2016). Lymph node samples were obtained from the axillary draining lymph nodes of breast cancer patients. Libraries were built with multiplex PCR. The sequencer was an Illumina HiSeq 2000. TCRdb applied fastp at Q25 and MiXCR to the public reads, then kept only in-frame beta chains. Each entry is one CDR3 protein sequence, shown with its most common DNA and genes. Recorded for this sample are fewer than 150,000 distinct CDR3 sequences; about 20% of them occurred a single time. Together, the top ten hold about 2.2% of the sample. The specimen was axillary lymph node tissue. Receptors were obtained from a female donor with breast cancer. Some clones in this sample may be carry-over from other donors' samples.

In its sample, this clonotype was seen many times. This chain uses TRBV28 with TRBJ1-6; D ambiguous. Germline V gene lookup returns CDR1 MDHEN and CDR2 SYDVKM. V lost 6 bases and J lost 8, with 14 bases in between. The CDR3 has 14 amino acids. The CDR3, as DNA: TGTGCCAGCAGGGCAGGCCCTTTTTATTCACCCCTCCACTTT. It encodes CASRAGPFYSPLHF.

This clonotype was seen ten or more times. The rearrangement links TRBV5-1 to TRBJ2-7, with D possibly being TRBD1 (6 bases). This CDR3 comprises 15 residues. Germline V CDR1 and CDR2: SGHRS, YFSETQ. V was clipped by 0 bases and J by 3 bases, with 13 bases between them. CDR3 coding DNA: TGCGCCAGCAGCTTGGCATTGGACAGTTACTACGAGCAGTACTTC. This gives the protein CASSLALDSYYEQYF.

This clonotype has ten or more counts. This chain links TRBV20-1 with TRBJ2-3; TRBD1 aligns across 7 bases. Per germline, CDR1 DFQATT and CDR2 SNEGSKA (reference sequence). The CDR3 is 15 amino acids. V lost 0 bases and J lost 1; bases outside the gene matches: 4. The CDR3 DNA reads TGCAGTGCTAGAGATCGAGGGACAGGCACAGATACGCAGTATTTT. This translates into CSARDRGTGTDTQYF.

In this sample, this clonotype turned up a few times. A clone one base away is much larger, so this may be a read error. The gene calls are TRBV3-1 and TRBJ2-1; D remains ambiguous. Germline values: CDR1 LGHDT, CDR2 YNNKEL (reference sequence). This CDR3 is built from 16 residues. DNA of the CDR3: TGTGCCAGCAGCCAAGGTTCGCGGACCGCCTACAATGAGCGGTTCTTC. Translated, it gives CASSQGSRTAYNERFF.

At least ten counts were recorded for this clonotype. The rearrangement links TRBV20-1 to TRBJ2-7; 7 bases match TRBD2. The CDR3 runs 16 residues. With 0 bases clipped from V and 2 bases from J, the junction kept 10 bases outside the gene matches. Germline CDR1 reads DFQATT; CDR2 reads SNEGSKA (reference sequence). The DNA of the CDR3 is TGCAGTGCTAGAGATCTAAAACTAGCGACGGCCTACGAGCAGTACTTC. Translation: CSARDLKLATAYEQYF.

This clonotype was counted at least ten times. The V call is TRBV3-1, the J call TRBJ1-2; TRBD1 might be the D (6 bases). This CDR3 comprises 15 residues. Per the germline V gene, CDR1 is LGHDT and CDR2 is YNNKEL (reference sequence). V dropped 4 bases and J dropped 5 bases, with 17 bases sitting between them. The CDR3 loop is CASSPIRGQNYGYTF. The CDR3 DNA sequence: TGTGCCAGCAGCCCCATTCGGGGGCAGAATTATGGCTACACCTTC.

At least ten counts were recorded for this clonotype. This rearrangement joins TRBV2 to TRBJ2-7; 13 nucleotides line up with TRBD2. Germline V gene sequence: CDR1 SNHLY, CDR2 FYNNEI. The CDR3 is 19 amino acids. V trimming: 6 bases; J trimming: 0 bases; junction bases outside the gene matches: 14. DNA for the CDR3: TGTGCCAGCAGGGACCCGGGACTAGCGGGATTAAGAGCCTCCTACGAGCAGTACTTC. Translated: CASRDPGLAGLRASYEQYF.

With respect to this clonotype: A much larger clone differs by one base, so this may be a read error. The chain couples TRBV12-3 or TRBV12-4 to TRBJ1-3; tentative D call: TRBD1 (6 bases). CDR3 length: 16 residues. CDR3 in amino acids: CASSLGGGGLGNTMYF. CDR3 sequence (DNA): TGTGCCAGCAGTTTAGGAGGGGGAGGGTTGGGAAACACCATGTATTTT.

The J gene is TRBJ2-7, the V gene TRBV11-3; 7 nucleotides line up with TRBD1. The J segment lost 6 bases and the V segment lost 1 base, leaving 3 bases of the junction unmatched. The germline CDR1 and CDR2 sequences are SGHNT and YENEEA. The CDR3 has 13 residues. The DNA of the CDR3 is TGTGCCAGCAGCTTAGGAGACAGGGTCGAGCAGTACTTC. Protein product: CASSLGDRVEQYF.